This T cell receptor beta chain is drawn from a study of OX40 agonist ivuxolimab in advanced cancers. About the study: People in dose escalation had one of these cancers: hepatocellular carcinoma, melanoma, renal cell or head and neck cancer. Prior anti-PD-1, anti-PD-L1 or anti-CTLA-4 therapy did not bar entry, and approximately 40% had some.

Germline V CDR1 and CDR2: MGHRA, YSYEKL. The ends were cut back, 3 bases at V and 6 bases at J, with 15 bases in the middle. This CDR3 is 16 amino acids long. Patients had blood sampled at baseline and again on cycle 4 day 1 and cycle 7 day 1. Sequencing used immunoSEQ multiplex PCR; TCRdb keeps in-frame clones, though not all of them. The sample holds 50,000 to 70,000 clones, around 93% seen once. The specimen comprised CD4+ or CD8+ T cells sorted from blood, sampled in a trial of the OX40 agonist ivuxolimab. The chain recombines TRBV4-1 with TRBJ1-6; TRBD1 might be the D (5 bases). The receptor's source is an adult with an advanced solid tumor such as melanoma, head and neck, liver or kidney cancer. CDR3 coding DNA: TGCGCCAGCAGCCAGCATCGGGACGGTATTAATTCACCCCTCCACTTT. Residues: CASSQHRDGINSPLHF.